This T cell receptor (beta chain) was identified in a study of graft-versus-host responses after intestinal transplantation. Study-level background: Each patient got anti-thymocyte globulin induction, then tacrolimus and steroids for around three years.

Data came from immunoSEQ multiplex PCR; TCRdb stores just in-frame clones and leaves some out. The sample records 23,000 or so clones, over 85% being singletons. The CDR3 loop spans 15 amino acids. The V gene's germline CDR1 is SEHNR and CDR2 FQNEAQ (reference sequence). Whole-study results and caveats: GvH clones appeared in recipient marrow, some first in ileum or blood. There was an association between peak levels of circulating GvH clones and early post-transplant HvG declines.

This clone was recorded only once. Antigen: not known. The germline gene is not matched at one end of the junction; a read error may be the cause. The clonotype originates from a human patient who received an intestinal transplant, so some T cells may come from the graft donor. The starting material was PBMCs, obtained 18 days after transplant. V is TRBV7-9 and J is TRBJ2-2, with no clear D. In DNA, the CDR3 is TGTGCCAGCAGCTTAGAGGGTGGGAACGCCGGGGAGCTGTTTTTT. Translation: CASSLEGGNAGELFF.